The clone carrying this T cell receptor beta chain has only a few counts. Its specificity is unknown. The CDR3 length is 15 residues. V lost 1 base and J 9 bases, leaving 17 bases between the germline ends. In germline, CDR1 is SGDLS, CDR2 YYNGEE. Exclusion of a patient resulted from uncontrolled infection, other autoimmune disease, pregnancy or lactation. From RNA transcripts, TCR beta CDR3 regions were amplified. When the TCR CDR3 underwent first-round RT-PCR, the HTBI primer set was used. MiXCR was run by TCRdb on the multiplex PCR reads, yielding one entry per CDR3 protein. The table shows 450,000 to 650,000 distinct CDR3 sequences, with approximately 14% occurring only once. This entry is derived from a study of T cells in Graves' hyperthyroidism and ophthalmopathy. Study-wide results and limits: Median prediction lead before ophthalmopathy onset was about 6.3 months with the model.

V and J are TRBV9 and TRBJ1-5, with unresolved D. The sequencing input was blood. This clonotype was sampled from a woman aged 18-30 years with Graves' ophthalmopathy. The CDR3 nucleotides read TGTGCCAGCAGCGTACGGGGAGACATAGTACGGCCCCAGCATTTT. Its translation: CASSVRGDIVRPQHF.